The present T cell receptor (beta chain) was sequenced within a study of blood T cells in healthy people across ages. Combining a sample-barcoded 5' primer with a J-beta primer mix, a second PCR ran for 7 to 11 cycles. Each CDR3 protein gets one entry after TCRdb re-called the 5' RACE reads with MiXCR. The sample contains more than 800,000 distinct CDR3 sequences, about 28% of which appear only once. Trimming stripped 5 bases from V and 7 bases from J, with 17 bases between. The CDR3 extends over 15 amino acids. CDR1 and CDR2 from the germline V gene are SEHNR and FQNEAQ (reference sequence). Comment on this clonotype: Its antigen is currently unknown.

Study observations and caveats: Because donor CMV status was unknown, expanded clonotype changes were possibly confounded.

Sequencing was done on a sample of blood. The TCR comes from a woman aged 80 or over in good health. The chain is built from TRBV7-9 and TRBJ1-4, with D possibly matching TRBD1 (5 bases). CDR3 loop: CASSQDSTLSEKLFF. Written as DNA, the CDR3 is TGTGCCAGCAGCCAAGACAGTACACTTTCTGAAAAACTGTTTTTT.